The 19 T cell receptor beta chains reported below all come from one sample, sequenced in a study of hypomethylating agent response in myelodysplastic syndrome. The method was immunoSEQ multiplex PCR; TCRdb's version includes in-frame clones alone and lacks a portion of them. The sample shows several thousand clones, around 90% of them seen only once. This sample comprised bone marrow, obtained before or after starting hypomethylating agent treatment for myelodysplastic syndrome (not recorded which). All receptors come from a human donor with myelodysplastic syndrome.

This chain connects TRBV6-1 to TRBJ1-5; D not certain. Germline loops: CDR1 MNHNS, CDR2 SASEGT. CDR3 size: 15 residues. V was trimmed by 1 base and J by 4 bases, leaving 11 bases between them. The CDR3 loop is CASSEGARGNQPQHF. CDR3 nucleotides: TGTGCCAGCAGTGAAGGGGCACGGGGAAATCAGCCCCAGCATTTT.

The chain recombines TRBV29-1 with TRBJ1-2; 7 bases map to TRBD1. Germline CDR1 is SQVTM and CDR2 is ANQGSEA. CDR3 length: 13 amino acids. Trimming removed 2 bases from V and 4 bases from J; junction bases left unmatched: 4. The CDR3 protein is CSVELWDSYGYTF. The DNA for the CDR3 is TGCAGCGTTGAACTTTGGGACAGCTATGGCTACACCTTC. Full variable domain (remainder filled in from reference TRBV29-1 and TRBJ1-2): SAVISQKPSRDICQRGTSLTIQCQVDSQVTMMFWYRQQPGQSLTLIATANQGSEATYESGFVIDKFPISRPNLTFSTLTVSNMSPEDSSIYLCSVELWDSYGYTFGSGTRLTVV.

The chain is built from TRBV11-2 and TRBJ1-3, with unresolved D. Trimming shortened V by 2 bases and J by 0 bases, and 14 bases separated the two germline ends. CDR1 is SGHAT and CDR2 is FQNNGV in the germline V gene. This CDR3 is built from 17 residues. In DNA, the CDR3 is TGTGCCAGCAGCTTAATTGACGGATTGAGCTCTGGAAACACCATATATTTT. Protein product: CASSLIDGLSSGNTIYF.

CDR3 protein: CASSAGLGYQETQYF. CDR3 DNA sequence: TGTGCCAGCAGCGCAGGGCTGGGGTACCAAGAGACCCAGTACTTC. V usage is TRBV5-4 and J usage is TRBJ2-5; tentatively, D is TRBD1 (5 bases). CDR3 length: 15 residues. The germline V and J ends were trimmed by 4 bases and 0 bases, with 13 bases remaining between them. CDR1 and CDR2 from the germline V gene are SGHNT and YYREEE (reference sequence).

Here the CDR3 DNA reads TGTGCCAGCAGCTTAACAGACAGGGGAGGGTCTGGAAACACCATATATTTT. Its protein product is CASSLTDRGGSGNTIYF. The chain is built from TRBV11-2 and TRBJ1-3; 8 nucleotides align to TRBD1. Germline lookup yields CDR1 SGHAT and CDR2 FQNNGV. The junction had 7 bases not matched to a gene; V was cut back by 2 bases and J by 1 base. The CDR3 has 17 residues.

The J gene is TRBJ2-2, the V gene TRBV7-3; possibly TRBD1 for D (5 bases). V was cut by 0 bases and J by 6 bases, with 8 bases left in between. CDR1 is SGHTA, CDR2 FQGTGA, per germline. There are 14 residues in the CDR3. DNA for the CDR3: TGTGCCAGCAGCTTAACAGGGGATTCCGGGGAGCTGTTTTTT. Protein product: CASSLTGDSGELFF.

J is TRBJ1-1 and V is TRBV30; D is unclear. Trimming left V 2 bases short and J 0 bases short, with 13 bases between. Germline values: CDR1 GTSNPN, CDR2 SVGIG (reference sequence). The CDR3 extends over 15 amino acids. The CDR3 loop is CAWSTSTRLNTEAFF. CDR3 sequence (DNA): TGTGCCTGGAGTACTTCGACGAGATTGAACACTGAAGCTTTCTTT.

V is TRBV6-6 and J is TRBJ2-3; D is unresolved. Germline-derived CDR1 and CDR2 are MNHNY and SVGAGI (reference sequence). This CDR3 spans 14 amino acids. Trimming removed 0 bases from V and 6 bases from J, with 10 bases in between. CDR3 coding DNA: TGTGCCAGCAGTTACTCTCCTTCCTGGGATACGCAGTATTTT. This translates into CASSYSPSWDTQYF.

This chain links TRBV19 with TRBJ1-1; D may be TRBD1 (6 bases). The germline V gene has CDR1 LNHDA and CDR2 SQIVND (reference sequence). The CDR3 consists of 15 residues. Trimming took 5 bases from V and 3 from J, leaving 16 bases between them. CDR3 bases: TGTGCCAGTAGTTCTCAACAGGGTTGGGACACTGAAGCTTTCTTT. As protein: CASSSQQGWDTEAFF.

The chain combines TRBV6-4 with TRBJ2-1; the D call may be TRBD1 or TRBD2 (5 bases each). CDR3 length: 13 amino acids. The V end lost 5 bases, the J end lost 8 bases, and 13 bases lay between the germline ends. Germline CDR1 reads MRHNA; CDR2 reads SNTAGT. CDR3 residues: CASSRDLGDEQFF. The DNA of the CDR3 is TGTGCCAGCAGTAGGGACCTCGGCGATGAGCAGTTCTTC.

This chain connects TRBV4-2 to TRBJ2-7, with TRBD2 matching over 8 bases. V gave up 1 base and J gave up 0 bases; unmatched junction bases: 5. Germline values: CDR1 LGHNA, CDR2 YNFKEQ. The CDR3 has 16 amino acids. CDR3 DNA sequence: TGTGCCAGCAGCCAAGTGGCGGGGGGTAGCTCCTACGAGCAGTACTTC. Protein product: CASSQVAGGSSYEQYF.

V is TRBV6-5 and J is TRBJ2-1; 13 bases line up with TRBD2. From germline, CDR1 is MNHEY and CDR2 SVGAGI. V was pared by 0 bases and J by 10 bases, with 6 bases of the junction left unmatched. The CDR3 sequence is 16 residues long. The CDR3 sequence: CASSYSWTSGGGEQFF. The CDR3 DNA reads TGTGCCAGCAGTTACTCCTGGACTAGCGGGGGTGGGGAGCAGTTCTTC.

The V and J genes are TRBV10-3 and TRBJ1-5; unclear D gene. V was trimmed by 2 bases and J by 7 bases, leaving 6 bases between them. Germline lookup yields CDR1 ENHRY and CDR2 SYGVKD. This CDR3 has 12 residues. This CDR3 reads CAISEPEQPQHF. DNA of the CDR3: TGTGCCATCAGTGAGCCGGAGCAGCCCCAGCATTTT.

This CDR3 reads CASRQVGRASYGYTF. The CDR3 DNA sequence: TGTGCCAGCAGGCAGGTGGGCAGGGCCAGCTATGGCTACACCTTC. This chain uses TRBV11-2 with TRBJ1-2, with a tentative D call TRBD1 (5 bases). The V gene lost 6 bases and the J gene lost 4 bases, with 18 bases spanning the gap. In germline, CDR1 is SGHAT, CDR2 FQNNGV. This CDR3 spans 15 amino acids.

This clone has only a few counts. V and J are TRBV2 and TRBJ2-3, with TRBD2 matching 15 bases. Trimming removed 4 bases from V and 4 bases from J; junction bases left unmatched: 6. The CDR3 length is 17 residues. Per germline, CDR1 SNHLY and CDR2 FYNNEI. The DNA for the CDR3 is TGTGCCAGCAGTGTACAGGGACTAGCGGGGGGATCAGATACGCAGTATTTT. Its translation: CASSVQGLAGGSDTQYF.

The rearrangement uses TRBV9 and TRBJ2-2; TRBD1 might be the D (6 bases). Trimming took off 0 bases at V and 3 bases at J, with 9 bases between the two ends. This CDR3 has 15 amino acids. CDR1 is SGDLS and CDR2 is YYNGEE in the germline V gene. In DNA, the CDR3 is TGTGCCAGCAGCGTAGTACAGGGATACACCGGGGAGCTGTTTTTT. It yields the protein CASSVVQGYTGELFF.

This chain links TRBV4-1 with TRBJ1-5; unclear D gene. Germline V gene sequence: CDR1 MGHRA, CDR2 YSYEKL. The CDR3 length is 13 residues. Trimming took off 0 bases at V and 4 bases at J, with 4 bases between the two ends. In DNA form, the CDR3 reads TGCGCCAGCAGCCAAGATCGAAATCAGCCCCAGCATTTT. It yields the protein CASSQDRNQPQHF.

This chain joins TRBV10-3 and TRBJ1-5; D remains unclear. Germline-derived CDR1 and CDR2 are ENHRY and SYGVKD. Trimming removed 11 bases at V and 3 bases at J, with 14 bases between. The CDR3 length is 13 residues. The CDR3 nucleotides are TGTGCCGGGAGGGCCGGGTACAATCAGCCCCAGCATTTT. It yields the protein CAGRAGYNQPQHF.

The chain employs TRBV19 and TRBJ1-2, with D unclear. CDR1 and CDR2 (germline): LNHDA, SQIVND (reference sequence). The CDR3 has 12 residues. The V end lost 5 bases, the J end lost 2 bases, and 6 bases lay between the germline ends. This chain's CDR3 is CASSFRNYGYTF. The DNA of the CDR3 is TGTGCCAGTAGTTTCCGGAACTATGGCTACACCTTC.